This record concerns one T cell receptor beta chain sequence. The antigen is undetermined. The sample comes from a study of identical twins. Study-wide results and caveats: There was an excess of low generation probability in the out-of-frame alpha sequences that twins shared. Models underestimated how often monozygotic twins shared out-of-frame TCR alpha.

TCRdb independently ran MiXCR on the 5' RACE reads; one entry per CDR3 protein. Of some 600,000 distinct CDR3 sequences in the sample, just over 7% were seen once. The CDR3 length is 15 residues. CDR1 and CDR2 (germline): SGHNT, YYREEE (reference sequence). V shed 0 bases and J shed 4 bases, with 13 bases lying between them. The same sample was also studied in work on yellow fever vaccine responses in identical twins. That report adds: The authors reported partly convergent, partly personalized vaccine responses in identical twins.

The gene calls are TRBV5-4 and TRBJ2-5, with D hard to call. The sequenced sample was PBMCs. The receptor was derived from a young woman in good health. The CDR3 here is CASSLGPELVETQYF. The CDR3 DNA sequence: TGTGCCAGCAGCTTGGGGCCTGAACTGGTAGAGACCCAGTACTTC.